The 32 T cell receptor beta chains listed next were all sequenced from one sample in a study of molecular identifiers for immune sequencing clone quantification. MiXCR, run by TCRdb on the PCR reads, gives a single entry per CDR3 protein. The sample has under 350,000 distinct CDR3 sequences, roughly a quarter seen once. The sequencing sample was made of naive CD8+ T cells from blood, with Jurkat cell RNA spiked in. The subset denotes: FACS-sorted CD8+CD4-CCR7+CD45RA+ naive T cells. The source is a human donor in good health. Some libraries in this study had Jurkat cell RNA spiked in.

The table lists this clonotype with many counts. The chain carries TRBV7-9 and TRBJ2-3; D is ambiguous. The CDR3 has 14 amino acids. From germline, CDR1 is SEHNR and CDR2 FQNEAQ (reference sequence). Trimming shortened V by 5 bases and J by 0 bases, and 9 bases separated the two germline ends. The CDR3 is CASSPDTSTDTQYF. The DNA of the CDR3 is TGTGCCAGCAGCCCCGATACTAGCACAGATACGCAGTATTTT.

Turning to this clonotype: One base away lies a much larger clone, so this may be a sequencing read error. The chain joins TRBV7-2 to TRBJ2-7; 14 nucleotides agree with TRBD2. Germline V lookup: CDR1 SGHTA, CDR2 FQGNSA. The CDR3 has 15 residues. CDR3 loop: CASSSGLAGGYELYF. The DNA of the CDR3 is TGTGCCAGCAGCTCAGGACTAGCGGGAGGATACGAGCTGTACTTC. The full variable domain, with the rest looked up from reference TRBV7-2 and TRBJ2-7, is GAGVSQSPSNKVTEKGKDVELRCDPISGHTALYWYRQSLGQGLEFLIYFQGNSAPDKSGLPSDRFSAERTGGSVSTLTIQRTQQEDSAVYLCASSSGLAGGYELYFGPGTRLTVT.

Only a few counts were recorded for this clonotype. CDR3 residues: CASSYPRRQDLNTEAFF. In nucleotides, the CDR3 is TGTGCCAGCAGTTACCCGCGCCGACAGGATTTGAACACTGAAGCTTTCTTT. V and J are TRBV6-2 or TRBV6-3 and TRBJ1-1, with D possibly being TRBD1 (6 bases). The V gene lost 2 bases and the J gene lost 0 bases, with 16 bases spanning the gap. From germline, CDR1 is MNHEY and CDR2 SVGEGT. This CDR3 is built from 17 residues.

This clonotype was seen a handful of times. The V and J genes are TRBV30 and TRBJ2-7; 9 positions agree with TRBD2. The CDR3 contains 14 residues. Per the germline V gene, CDR1 is GTSNPN and CDR2 is SVGIG (reference sequence). J gave up 5 bases and V 3 bases, and 8 bases lay outside the gene matches. DNA of the CDR3: TGTGCCTGGAGCCCCGCCGCGGGAGGGGACGAGCAGTACTTC. It is translated as CAWSPAAGGDEQYF.

The genes are TRBV28 and TRBJ2-7; D gene ambiguous. The CDR3 contains 13 residues. From germline, CDR1 is MDHEN and CDR2 SYDVKM. Trimming shortened V by 3 bases and J by 13 bases, and 19 bases separated the two germline ends. The CDR3 DNA sequence: TGTGCCAGCAGTTTCGCTGCAGCGTCCCCTACTTACTTC. Protein product: CASSFAAASPTYF.

As concerns this clonotype: Compared with germline, one end of the junction differs, possibly owing to a read error. The V gene is TRBV7-9, the J gene TRBJ1-6; D is possibly TRBD1 (6 bases). The CDR3 has 18 amino acids. The germline CDR1 and CDR2 sequences are SEHNR and FQNEAQ (reference sequence). Written as DNA, the CDR3 is TGTGCCCGCAGCTCCGAAGGGGGTGGAGGTGCTTATAATTCACCCCTCCACTTT. It is translated as CARSSEGGGGAYNSPLHF.

The sample holds a few counts of this clonotype. A much larger clone differs from this one at a single base, so this may be a read error. Lacking the conserved final phenylalanine or tryptophan, this CDR3 likely reflects a read error. This chain joins TRBV5-1 and TRBJ2-3; 9 bases are shared with TRBD1. Unmatched junction bases numbered 5, after V lost 2 bases and J lost 4 bases. The CDR3 sequence is 15 residues long. CDR1 and CDR2 (germline): SGHRS, YFSETQ. The CDR3 spells CASSFLGQGSDTQYL. The CDR3 DNA reads as TGCGCCAGCAGCTTTCTAGGACAGGGGTCAGATACGCAGTATCTT.

The chain joins TRBV2 to TRBJ2-7; 9 bases agree with TRBD1. The V gene end was trimmed by 1 base and the J gene end by 3 bases; junction bases not matched to a gene: 1. There are 14 residues in the CDR3. The germline CDR1 and CDR2 sequences are SNHLY and FYNNEI. For the CDR3, the DNA is TGTGCCAGCAGTGAAGGGGACAGGGTCTACGAGCAGTACTTC. Translating it yields CASSEGDRVYEQYF.

The chain has TRBV20-1 and TRBJ2-2; D unclear. V was shortened by 1 base and J by 6 bases, with 6 bases between the two germline ends. Germline V lookup: CDR1 DFQATT, CDR2 SNEGSKA (reference sequence). CDR3 size: 12 residues. CDR3 sequence: CSARGQPGELFF. The CDR3 DNA is TGCAGTGCTAGAGGTCAACCCGGGGAGCTGTTTTTT.

Comment on this clonotype: A much larger clone lies a single base off, so this may be a read error. V and J are TRBV28 and TRBJ2-7, with TRBD2 as a possible D gene (6 bases). The germline V gene has CDR1 MDHEN and CDR2 SYDVKM. This CDR3 is 14 amino acids long. V was cut by 6 bases and J by 5 bases, with 17 bases left in between. The CDR3 nucleotides read TGTGCCAGCAGCTTTTTGGGGAGGACCCACGAGCAGTACTTC. Its protein is CASSFLGRTHEQYF.

V gene TRBV20-1 combines with J gene TRBJ1-5; 8 bases align to TRBD1. The trim removed 4 bases at V and 4 bases at J, leaving 6 bases unmatched. The CDR3 consists of 14 residues. Germline loops: CDR1 DFQATT, CDR2 SNEGSKA (reference sequence). The CDR3 sequence: CSATARTGNQPQHF. CDR3 bases: TGCAGTGCTACCGCCCGGACAGGGAATCAGCCCCAGCATTTT.

Note on this clonotype: A much bigger clone sits one base away, suggesting this may be a read error. The chain is built from TRBV28 and TRBJ2-1; D is possibly TRBD2 (5 bases). V was pared by 7 bases and J by 3 bases, with 16 bases between. There are 15 residues in the CDR3. CDR1 is MDHEN, CDR2 SYDVKM, per germline. In DNA form, the CDR3 reads TGTGCCAGCAACCCCCTAACCGGAGGCTACAATGAGCAGTTCTTC. Its translation: CASNPLTGGYNEQFF.

With regard to this clonotype: Given a much more abundant clone one base away, this may be a read error. The J gene is TRBJ1-5, the V gene TRBV10-3, with D perhaps TRBD1 (5 bases). This CDR3 region has 14 residues. The germline V gene has CDR1 ENHRY and CDR2 SYGVKD. CDR3 DNA sequence: TGTGTCATCAGCAGGGACCTAAGGGATCAGCCCCAGCATTTT. This codes for CVISRDLRDQPQHF.

In the case of this clonotype: A much more abundant neighbour one base away suggests this may be a read error. The J gene is TRBJ2-1, the V gene TRBV14, with D uncertain. Looked up from germline, CDR1 is SGHDN and CDR2 is FVKESK. The CDR3 extends over 13 amino acids. V shed 8 bases and J shed 8 bases, with 16 bases lying between them. The CDR3 DNA reads TGTGCCAGCGGCCCCTTAAGAACCCATGAGCAGTTCTTC. Residues: CASGPLRTHEQFF.

At least ten counts were recorded for this clonotype. The rearrangement links TRBV9 to TRBJ1-1; 9 nucleotides align to TRBD1. The V gene end was trimmed by 4 bases and the J gene end by 7 bases; junction bases not matched to a gene: 11. CDR1 is SGDLS and CDR2 is YYNGEE in the germline V gene. The CDR3 totals 15 residues. The CDR3 is CASSQAPGQGYEAFF. CDR3 nucleotides: TGTGCCAGCAGCCAAGCTCCGGGACAGGGATATGAAGCTTTCTTT.

The table lists this clonotype with many counts. The chain has TRBV5-4 and TRBJ2-3; the match to TRBD2 covers 12 bases. The CDR3 contains 15 residues. Trimming at V came to 4 bases and at J to 5 bases, leaving 5 bases not matched to a gene. Germline assignment: CDR1 SGHNT and CDR2 YYREEE (reference sequence). The CDR3 DNA follows: TGTGCCAGCAGCCCCCCACTAGCGGGGGGAGATACGCAGTATTTT. Amino acids: CASSPPLAGGDTQYF.

This clonotype was counted ten times or more. The V and J genes are TRBV20-1 and TRBJ1-1; TRBD1 might be the D (5 bases). CDR3 length: 15 amino acids. Germline V CDR1 and CDR2: DFQATT, SNEGSKA (reference sequence). Trimming pared 0 bases from V and 2 bases from J, leaving 13 bases between. Here the CDR3 DNA reads TGCAGTGCTAGAGATCCAGGGCTTGGAAACACTGAAGCTTTCTTT. This gives the protein CSARDPGLGNTEAFF.

The genes are TRBV5-4 and TRBJ2-1; D is unclear. Germline CDR1 reads SGHNT; CDR2 reads YYREEE (reference sequence). V was cut by 1 base and J by 7 bases, with 15 bases left in between. The CDR3 has 15 residues. The CDR3 spells CASSLRGVLGNEQFF. CDR3 bases: TGTGCCAGCAGCTTGCGTGGGGTATTGGGGAATGAGCAGTTCTTC.

This clonotype was seen only a few times. The chain couples TRBV29-1 to TRBJ2-7; 9 bases match TRBD1. The CDR3 is 13 residues long. V was pared by 4 bases and J by 2 bases, with 3 bases of the junction left unmatched. Germline CDR1 is SQVTM and CDR2 is ANQGSEA. Here the CDR3 DNA reads TGCAGCGTTGTCGACAGGGGGACCTACGAGCAGTACTTC. Translated, it gives CSVVDRGTYEQYF.

V is TRBV29-1 and J is TRBJ1-1; D is uncertain. Germline CDR1 reads SQVTM; CDR2 reads ANQGSEA. V lost 3 bases to trimming and J lost 4 bases, with 6 bases between them. CDR3 length: 11 residues. CDR3 bases: TGCAGCGTTGAGGCAATCACTGAAGCTTTCTTT. Translating gives CSVEAITEAFF.

The rearrangement links TRBV27 to TRBJ2-7; 7 bases are shared with TRBD1. Germline V gives CDR1 MNHEY, CDR2 SMNVEV (reference sequence). Trimming took 5 bases from V and 0 from J; bases not matched to a gene: 7. The CDR3 length is 15 residues. CDR3 sequence (DNA): TGTGCCAGCAGTCAAGCACAGGGGCCCTCCTACGAGCAGTACTTC. Residues: CASSQAQGPSYEQYF.

This clonotype was counted ten times or more. J is TRBJ1-1 and V is TRBV12-3 or TRBV12-4; D unresolved. Between the trimmed V and J ends, which lost 7 bases and 2 bases, there was a span of 11 bases. The CDR3 has 13 amino acids. CDR3 DNA sequence: TGTGCCAGCACTTTGATCACAAACACTGAAGCTTTCTTT. It is translated as CASTLITNTEAFF.

This clonotype was seen many times. The chain recombines TRBV29-1 with TRBJ2-2; 10 nucleotides match TRBD2. Germline assignment: CDR1 SQVTM and CDR2 ANQGSEA. The V gene end was trimmed by 1 base and the J gene end by 6 bases; junction bases not matched to a gene: 5. The CDR3 is 15 residues long. DNA of the CDR3: TGCAGCGTTGAAGCACTAGCGGGGTCCCCCGGGGAGCTGTTTTTT. It translates to CSVEALAGSPGELFF.

The rearrangement joins TRBV10-2 to TRBJ1-1; TRBD1 matches 8 bases. Trimming at V came to 8 bases and at J to 0 bases, leaving 8 bases not matched to a gene. The germline CDR1 and CDR2 sequences are WSHSY and SAAADI. The CDR3 contains 15 residues. CDR3 region: CASPDRERMNTEAFF. The CDR3 DNA sequence: TGCGCCAGCCCGGACAGGGAAAGGATGAACACTGAAGCTTTCTTT.

This clonotype was seen repeatedly, ten times or more. V usage is TRBV6-5 and J usage is TRBJ2-1, with TRBD2 as a possible D gene (5 bases). Germline V gene lookup returns CDR1 MNHEY and CDR2 SVGAGI. The CDR3 covers 12 residues. V shed 0 bases and J shed 8 bases, with 5 bases lying between them. CDR3 sequence reads: CASSYSRDEQFF. CDR3 nucleotide sequence: TGTGCCAGCAGTTACTCGAGGGATGAGCAGTTCTTC.

This clonotype was seen at least ten times. The chain joins TRBV6-2 or TRBV6-3 to TRBJ2-3; no firm D call. V lost 2 bases, J lost 5 bases, and 2 bases lay in between. The CDR3 spans 11 residues. Germline CDR1 MNHEY, CDR2 SVGEGT. CDR3 sequence reads: CASSYVDTQYF. CDR3 coding DNA: TGTGCCAGCAGTTACGTAGATACGCAGTATTTT.

This clonotype was seen ten or more times. The rearrangement joins TRBV7-6 to TRBJ1-1; D uncertain. CDR1 is SGHVS, CDR2 FNYEAQ, per germline. This CDR3 has 16 amino acids. V lost 2 bases to trimming and J lost 0 bases, with 13 bases between them. CDR3 sequence reads: CASSLSEWGLNTEAFF. For the CDR3, the DNA is TGTGCCAGCAGCTTATCCGAGTGGGGTTTGAACACTGAAGCTTTCTTT.

This clonotype occurred many times. The V gene is TRBV7-2, the J gene TRBJ1-1; no firm D call. CDR3 length equals 13 residues. V lost 1 base to trimming and J lost 4 bases, with 7 bases between them. Germline CDR1 SGHTA, CDR2 FQGNSA. CDR3 sequence reads: CASSLGSSTEAFF. In nucleotides, the CDR3 is TGTGCCAGCAGCTTAGGCTCCAGCACTGAAGCTTTCTTT.

The chain has TRBV15 and TRBJ2-1, with D possibly matching TRBD2 (6 bases). The germline V gene encodes CDR1 LNHNV and CDR2 YYDKDF (reference sequence). The CDR3 consists of 16 residues. Trimming left V 3 bases short and J 3 bases short, with 15 bases between. The CDR3 DNA reads as TGTGCCACCAGCAGGGGCCGGGACTCACGCTACAATGAGCAGTTCTTC. Translating gives CATSRGRDSRYNEQFF.

Notes on this clonotype: A much more abundant neighbour one base away suggests this may be a read error. The rearrangement uses TRBV6-6 and TRBJ1-1; D gene ambiguous. Per germline, CDR1 MNHNY and CDR2 SVGAGI (reference sequence). V lost 7 bases, J lost 7 bases, and 10 bases lay in between. The CDR3 is 11 residues long. CDR3 in DNA: TGTGCCAGCATCACAGCTAATGAAGCTTTCTTT. It yields the protein CASITANEAFF.

The table lists this clonotype with a few counts. This chain links TRBV7-2 with TRBJ2-3; D perhaps matches TRBD2 (7 bases). The CDR3 length is 15 residues. Trimming left V 1 base short and J 4 bases short, with 12 bases between. Germline-derived CDR1 and CDR2 are SGHTA and FQGNSA. For the CDR3, the DNA is TGTGCCAGCAGCTTAGGCGGGGGCGTAGCAGATACGCAGTATTTT. It encodes CASSLGGGVADTQYF.

This clonotype has just a few counts. The chain uses TRBV28 and TRBJ1-1; no clear D. The length of the CDR3 is 13 residues. CDR1 MDHEN and CDR2 SYDVKM come from the germline V gene. The V and J ends lost 5 bases and 6 bases respectively, with 13 bases between them. CDR3 DNA sequence: TGTGCCAGCAGTCTAAGACGGGATCCTGAAGCTTTCTTT. Translated: CASSLRRDPEAFF.